Following are 26 T cell receptor beta chains from one sample sequenced in a study of identical twins. TCRdb fed the 5' RACE reads into MiXCR, producing one record per CDR3 protein. The table has 420,000 or so distinct CDR3 sequences, 15% to 20% seen once. The sequenced sample consisted of naive T cells sorted from blood. These receptor sequences come from a man aged 50-60 years in good health.

The chain is built from TRBV28 and TRBJ2-5, with TRBD1 matching over 11 bases. Germline V CDR1 and CDR2: MDHEN, SYDVKM. With 6 bases clipped from V and 4 bases from J, the junction kept 4 bases outside the gene matches. This CDR3 region has 14 residues. CDR3 protein: CASSRGQGVETQYF. The CDR3 coding sequence is TGTGCCAGCAGCCGGGGACAGGGGGTAGAGACCCAGTACTTC.

The chain is built from TRBV5-1 and TRBJ1-5, with D possibly being TRBD1 (5 bases). Trimming left V 2 bases short and J 9 bases short, with 12 bases between. The CDR3 is made up of 13 amino acids. Germline V gene sequence: CDR1 SGHRS, CDR2 YFSETQ. CDR3 coding DNA: TGCGCCAGCAGCTTCACAGGAGCTTCGCCCCAGCATTTT. Protein sequence: CASSFTGASPQHF.

V usage is TRBV18 and J usage is TRBJ2-5, with 9 positions matching TRBD2. CDR1 KGHSH and CDR2 LQKENI come from the germline V gene. After removal of 2 bases from V and 5 bases from J, the junction contained 6 bases not matched to a gene. The length of the CDR3 is 15 residues. The CDR3 DNA is TGTGCCAGCTCACCATTAGCGGGAGTTCCGGAGACCCAGTACTTC. Encoded protein: CASSPLAGVPETQYF. The full variable domain, rest sourced from reference TRBV18 and TRBJ2-5, is NAGVMQNPRHLVRRRGQEARLRCSPMKGHSHVYWYRQLPEEGLKFMVYLQKENIIDESGMPKERFSAEFPKEGPSILRIQQVVRGDSAAYFCASSPLAGVPETQYFGPGTRLLVL.

This clonotype was found a few times. The chain employs TRBV20-1 and TRBJ1-4, with D possibly matching TRBD1 (6 bases). V was shortened by 6 bases and J by 2 bases, with 13 bases between the two germline ends. The CDR3 runs to 14 residues. Germline V lookup: CDR1 DFQATT, CDR2 SNEGSKA (reference sequence). The CDR3 sequence is CSAPGGATNEKLFF. Here the CDR3 DNA reads TGCAGTGCGCCCGGGGGGGCGACTAATGAAAAACTGTTTTTT.

The chain couples TRBV10-3 to TRBJ1-2, with D unclear. This CDR3 has 11 amino acids. Deletions cut 0 bases from V and 8 bases from J, with 4 bases between. Per germline, CDR1 ENHRY and CDR2 SYGVKD. CDR3 amino acids: CAISESRGYTF. The CDR3 DNA reads as TGTGCCATCAGTGAGTCGCGGGGCTACACCTTC.

This clonotype was seen a few times. This chain joins TRBV20-1 and TRBJ2-1; the match to TRBD1 covers 10 bases. Germline V CDR1 and CDR2: DFQATT, SNEGSKA (reference sequence). V was pared by 1 base and J by 3 bases, with 9 bases of the junction left unmatched. The CDR3 consists of 17 residues. CDR3 sequence: CSARVLAGQGGYNEQFF. The CDR3 DNA sequence: TGCAGTGCTAGAGTCTTAGCCGGACAGGGGGGCTACAATGAGCAGTTCTTC.

V and J are TRBV4-3 and TRBJ1-4, with no clear D. V gave up 0 bases and J gave up 4 bases, with 15 bases separating them. CDR1 is LGHNA, CDR2 YSLEER, per germline. CDR3 length: 17 amino acids. The chain's CDR3 is CASSQESFKNLNEKLFF. CDR3 coding DNA: TGCGCCAGCAGCCAAGAGTCGTTCAAGAACCTTAATGAAAAACTGTTTTTT.

This clonotype was detected ten times or more. V usage is TRBV5-1 and J usage is TRBJ2-2; 7 bases line up with TRBD1. V was pared by 3 bases and J by 1 base, with 3 bases of the junction left unmatched. The length of the CDR3 is 15 residues. The V gene's germline CDR1 is SGHRS and CDR2 YFSETQ. This CDR3 is CASSSGTVNTGELFF. The CDR3 DNA follows: TGCGCCAGCAGCTCCGGGACAGTGAACACCGGGGAGCTGTTTTTT.

This clonotype was detected many times. CDR3 protein: CATSEHRTGTGDEETQYF. As DNA, the CDR3 is TGTGCCACCAGTGAACATCGGACCGGGACAGGAGATGAGGAGACCCAGTACTTC. The rearrangement joins TRBV24-1 to TRBJ2-5, with 8 bases identical to TRBD1. Germline V gene data show CDR1 as KGHDR and CDR2 as SFDVKD. This CDR3 comprises 18 residues. Germline trimming cut 4 bases from V and 5 bases from J; bases unmatched to any gene: 17.

The sample holds many counts of this clonotype. This rearrangement joins TRBV19 to TRBJ2-7, with 11 bases aligning to TRBD1. V shed 3 bases and J 3 bases; nucleotides not matched to a gene: 1. The CDR3 runs to 14 residues. In germline, CDR1 is LNHDA, CDR2 SQIVND (reference sequence). The CDR3 here is CASSIGTGGYEQYF. The CDR3 nucleotides read TGTGCCAGTAGTATTGGGACAGGGGGCTACGAGCAGTACTTC.

V gene TRBV12-3 or TRBV12-4 combines with J gene TRBJ2-5; 11 nucleotides agree with TRBD1. V was clipped by 4 bases and J by 5 bases; unmatched bases: 9. CDR3 length: 16 amino acids. CDR3 sequence reads: CASSSVPGQGGETQYF. The CDR3 DNA is TGTGCCAGCAGTTCCGTCCCGGGACAGGGGGGCGAGACCCAGTACTTC.

This chain uses TRBV7-2 with TRBJ2-7; tentatively, D is TRBD1 (5 bases). The CDR3 runs to 15 residues. CDR1 SGHTA and CDR2 FQGNSA come from the germline V gene. V was cut by 1 base and J by 2 bases, with 12 bases left in between. CDR3 DNA sequence: TGTGCCAGCAGCTTAGTGACAGAAGGCCCCTACGAGCAGTACTTC. Translated, it gives CASSLVTEGPYEQYF.

The chain joins TRBV4-1 to TRBJ1-1; 8 positions agree with TRBD1. The CDR3 extends over 16 amino acids. CDR1 is MGHRA, CDR2 YSYEKL, per germline. The ends lost 0 bases at V and 8 bases at J; junction bases unmatched: 11. Here the CDR3 reads CASSQDYGTGRSEAFF. The CDR3 DNA sequence: TGCGCCAGCAGCCAAGATTACGGGACAGGCCGCTCCGAAGCTTTCTTT.

This clonotype was found a few times. Here the CDR3 DNA reads TGTGCCAGCAGCTTAGTGTTGGCGGGCACTGAAGCTTTCTTT. This encodes CASSLVLAGTEAFF. V and J are TRBV7-9 and TRBJ1-1; D is unresolved. Germline assignment: CDR1 SEHNR and CDR2 FQNEAQ (reference sequence). The CDR3 loop spans 14 amino acids. V lost 1 base, J lost 4 bases, and 10 bases lay in between.

This chain uses TRBV20-1 with TRBJ1-3, with a possible D match to TRBD1 (5 bases). This CDR3 spans 15 amino acids. Per the germline V gene, CDR1 is DFQATT and CDR2 is SNEGSKA (reference sequence). V lost 6 bases and J lost 2, with 17 bases in between. The CDR3 bases are TGCAGTGCCGAAAACCGGGACGTCCCTGGAAACACCATATATTTT. Protein: CSAENRDVPGNTIYF.

This clonotype was seen only a few times. The chain employs TRBV12-3 or TRBV12-4 and TRBJ2-5; 10 bases map to TRBD1. V dropped 5 bases and J dropped 3; count of bases not matched to a gene: 6. The CDR3 spans 15 residues. The CDR3 DNA reads as TGTGCCAGCAGTAAAAAGACAGGGGGCGAAGAGACCCAGTACTTC. It encodes CASSKKTGGEETQYF.

The chain recombines TRBV18 with TRBJ2-5; perhaps TRBD2 as D (6 bases). V was clipped by 2 bases and J by 5 bases, with 15 bases between them. CDR1 and CDR2 from the germline V gene are KGHSH and LQKENI. The CDR3 spans 15 residues. Here the CDR3 DNA reads TGTGCCAGCTCACCAAGTTCCGGGGGAGGCGAGACCCAGTACTTC. Translated, it gives CASSPSSGGGETQYF.

V gene TRBV2 combines with J gene TRBJ2-5; D is uncertain. Germline CDR1 reads SNHLY; CDR2 reads FYNNEI. The CDR3 runs to 13 residues. With 5 bases removed from V and 4 bases from J, the gap between germline ends came to 11 bases. This CDR3 is CASSSDIGETQYF. DNA of the CDR3: TGTGCCAGCAGTTCCGACATAGGAGAGACCCAGTACTTC.

The chain employs TRBV6-5 and TRBJ2-7, with 7 bases matching TRBD2. This CDR3 has 15 residues. Unmatched junction bases numbered 8, after V lost 2 bases and J lost 4 bases. Germline V gene data show CDR1 as MNHEY and CDR2 as SVGAGI. CDR3 protein: CASSYEAGVAYEQYF. CDR3 DNA sequence: TGTGCCAGCAGTTACGAGGCGGGAGTCGCGTACGAGCAGTACTTC.

The chain has TRBV12-3 or TRBV12-4 and TRBJ2-5, with 7 bases lining up with TRBD2. CDR3 size: 16 residues. V lost 6 bases, J lost 5 bases, and 15 bases stayed unmatched. CDR3 sequence reads: CASSPLGGEDWETQYF. CDR3 nucleotides: TGTGCCAGCAGCCCTCTGGGAGGGGAAGATTGGGAGACCCAGTACTTC.

The chain joins TRBV7-2 to TRBJ2-2, with D perhaps matching TRBD2 (7 bases). Germline-derived CDR1 and CDR2 are SGHTA and FQGNSA. This CDR3 is 17 amino acids long. The V end was cut by 0 bases, the J end by 4 bases, with 15 bases between. The CDR3 reads CASSLAGVGGLTGELFF. The CDR3 DNA follows: TGTGCCAGCAGCTTAGCGGGGGTCGGGGGGCTCACCGGGGAGCTGTTTTTT.

This clonotype was counted between two and nine times. The chain recombines TRBV7-9 with TRBJ1-4, with 9 bases lining up with TRBD1. V dropped 3 bases and J dropped 5; count of bases not matched to a gene: 10. CDR3 length equals 17 residues. The germline CDR1 and CDR2 sequences are SEHNR and FQNEAQ (reference sequence). The CDR3: CASSFARPGQGNEKLFF. For the CDR3, the DNA is TGTGCCAGCAGCTTCGCCAGACCGGGACAGGGAAATGAAAAACTGTTTTTT.

This chain connects TRBV28 to TRBJ2-7, with D perhaps TRBD1 or TRBD2 (5 bases each). Germline V gene lookup returns CDR1 MDHEN and CDR2 SYDVKM. The V end was cut by 7 bases, the J end by 6 bases, with 22 bases between. The CDR3 runs 15 residues. The CDR3 protein is CASNPTGPTLGEQYF. CDR3 coding DNA: TGTGCCAGCAATCCCACGGGACCCACCTTGGGCGAGCAGTACTTC.

For this clonotype: It may be a read error: a sequence one base away is much more abundant. V gene TRBV20-1 combines with J gene TRBJ2-7; D might be TRBD1 (6 bases). Germline-derived CDR1 and CDR2 are DFQATT and SNEGSKA (reference sequence). CDR3 length: 15 amino acids. V lost 2 bases and J 3 bases, leaving 17 bases between the germline ends. CDR3 in amino acids: CSARSPGQPFYEQYF. DNA of the CDR3: TGCAGTGCTAGAAGTCCGGGACAACCTTTCTACGAGCAGTACTTC.

The chain joins TRBV24-1 to TRBJ2-1; D may be TRBD2 (7 bases). This CDR3 has 12 amino acids. Germline lookup yields CDR1 KGHDR and CDR2 SFDVKD. Trimming left V 3 bases short and J 15 bases short, with 14 bases between. In nucleotides, the CDR3 is TGTGCCACCAGTGATGGGGGGGCGAATTGGTTCTTC. Its translation is CATSDGGANWFF.

This clonotype was seen only a few times. The chain carries TRBV12-3 or TRBV12-4 and TRBJ2-1; 15 bases match TRBD2. V was clipped by 7 bases and J by 9 bases; unmatched bases: 7. This CDR3 has 15 amino acids. This chain's CDR3 is CASTWTSGRGSEQFF. The CDR3 DNA is TGTGCCAGCACCTGGACTAGCGGGAGGGGCAGTGAGCAGTTCTTC.